The 14 T cell receptor beta chains given below trace back to one sample, sequenced in a study of cytomegalovirus exposure and HLA in healthy donors. Primers: 60 Vbeta forward and 13 Jbeta reverse. Sequenced by immunoSEQ multiplex PCR; TCRdb stores in-frame clones only, minus some. There are approximately 95,000 clones in the sample; approximately 72% occur only once, and roughly 4.3% lies in the top ten. Sequencing was performed on PBMCs. Receptor source: a woman between 40 and 55 years old in good health and CMV-seropositive.

In regard to this clone: Different DNA sequences within this sample yield the same CDR3. The chain employs TRBV5-4 and TRBJ2-7; TRBD2 agrees at 10 bases. The CDR3 spans 15 residues. In germline, CDR1 is SGHNT, CDR2 YYREEE (reference sequence). V lost 0 bases to trimming and J lost 2 bases; unmatched junction nucleotides: 2. The DNA of the CDR3 is TGTGCCAGCAGCTTGGGACTAGCGGGCCCCTACGAGCAGTACTTC. Amino acid sequence: CASSLGLAGPYEQYF.

To note about this clone: The junction differs from germline at one of its ends, possibly a read error. The gene calls are TRBV2 and TRBJ2-7; D might be TRBD1 or TRBD2, each matching 5 bases. Germline lookup yields CDR1 SNHLY and CDR2 FYNNEI. The CDR3 covers 11 residues. The CDR3 DNA reads TGTGCCCGCAGTGGGGGAGACGAGCAGTACTTC. It specifies CARSGGDEQYF.

The chain is built from TRBV5-1 and TRBJ2-2; 9 bases align to TRBD1. The CDR3 totals 16 residues. After removal of 4 bases from V and 0 bases from J, the junction contained 4 bases not matched to a gene. CDR1 and CDR2 from the germline V gene are SGHRS and YFSETQ. CDR3 in DNA: TGCGCCAGCAGCGTGGGACAGGGTGCGAACACCGGGGAGCTGTTTTTT. As protein: CASSVGQGANTGELFF.

The V gene is TRBV6-1, the J gene TRBJ2-1; maybe TRBD2 (6 bases). Per the germline V gene, CDR1 is MNHNS and CDR2 is SASEGT. V was trimmed by 4 bases and J by 8 bases, leaving 18 bases between them. The CDR3 covers 15 residues. CDR3 DNA: TGTGCCAGCAGTGGCTTCGACGGGGGTTGGGATGAGCAGTTCTTC. Translated, it gives CASSGFDGGWDEQFF.

This chain joins TRBV18 and TRBJ2-7; a possible D gene is TRBD2 (5 bases). Germline V gives CDR1 KGHSH, CDR2 LQKENI. This CDR3 is built from 12 residues. V lost 3 bases, J lost 6 bases, and 9 bases lay in between. CDR3: CASSPADSEQYF. The CDR3 DNA reads TGTGCCAGCTCACCCGCGGACTCCGAGCAGTACTTC.

This sequence joins TRBV9 and TRBJ2-1; D is perhaps TRBD2 (6 bases). V gave up 3 bases and J gave up 6 bases, with 10 bases separating them. The CDR3 runs 13 residues. Germline V CDR1 and CDR2: SGDLS, YYNGEE. DNA for the CDR3: TGTGCCAGCAGCGCGGGAGTACTCAATGAGCAGTTCTTC. Amino acids: CASSAGVLNEQFF.

The chain combines TRBV13 with TRBJ2-5, with 10 positions matching TRBD2. The J call may be faulty, since TRBJ2-7 better matches the DNA end. Per the germline V gene, CDR1 is PRHDT and CDR2 is FYEKMQ (reference sequence). The CDR3 runs 15 residues. DNA of the CDR3: TGTGCCAGCAGCTCAGCTAGCGGGGGTTTGGGCGAGCAGTACTTC. Its protein is CASSSASGGLGEQYF.

The chain combines TRBV4-1 with TRBJ2-1; 14 nucleotides match TRBD2. The CDR3 is 18 residues long. Germline lookup yields CDR1 MGHRA and CDR2 YSYEKL. V was pared by 0 bases and J by 10 bases, with 11 bases of the junction left unmatched. The CDR3 DNA is TGCGCCAGCAGCCAAGATTCCCCCGGGACTAGCGGGAGCTTGGAGCAGTTCTTC. The encoded protein is CASSQDSPGTSGSLEQFF.

This clone has just a few counts. The rearrangement links TRBV9 to TRBJ1-2; weak D call: TRBD1 (5 bases). The length of the CDR3 is 16 residues. CDR1 is SGDLS and CDR2 is YYNGEE in the germline V gene. V shed 5 bases and J shed 3 bases, with 20 bases lying between them. CDR3 in DNA: TGTGCCAGCAGAGCCGTAGGTCCCGAAGGGGACTATGGCTACACCTTC. Its translation: CASRAVGPEGDYGYTF.

This chain connects TRBV28 to TRBJ2-7; weak D call: TRBD1 (5 bases). This CDR3 spans 10 amino acids. Germline CDR1 and CDR2: MDHEN and SYDVKM. Between the trimmed V and J ends, which lost 9 bases and 9 bases, there was a span of 12 bases. CDR3 DNA: TGTGCCAGAGATTCGACAGTGCAGTACTTC. Encoded protein: CARDSTVQYF.

The chain couples TRBV13 to TRBJ1-3; D remains ambiguous. CDR1 is PRHDT and CDR2 is FYEKMQ in the germline V gene (reference sequence). CDR3 size: 18 residues. V was cut by 0 bases and J by 0 bases, with 15 bases left in between. The CDR3 DNA reads as TGTGCCAGCAGCTTAGGCCTTGGAGGGTTTATCTCTGGAAACACCATATATTTT. Translated, it gives CASSLGLGGFISGNTIYF.

The chain has TRBV6-4 and TRBJ1-4; TRBD1 agrees at 9 bases. The germline gives CDR1 MRHNA, CDR2 SNTAGT. The CDR3 spans 17 residues. Unmatched junction bases numbered 16, after V lost 11 bases and J lost 3 bases. This chain's CDR3 is CAGYPGTGTMANEKLFF. The CDR3 bases are TGTGCCGGATACCCCGGGACAGGGACGATGGCTAATGAAAAACTGTTTTTT.

This chain joins TRBV7-6 and TRBJ2-7; 9 bases are a match to TRBD1. The V gene's germline CDR1 is SGHVS and CDR2 FNYEAQ. Unmatched junction bases numbered 10, after V lost 1 base and J lost 3 bases. CDR3 length equals 17 residues. The CDR3 DNA is TGTGCCAGCAGCTTAGATGGGCCTACAGGGGGCCGCTACGAGCAGTACTTC. Translating it yields CASSLDGPTGGRYEQYF.

V and J are TRBV2 and TRBJ2-7; 7 bases agree with TRBD2. The J segment lost 4 bases and the V segment lost 1 base, leaving 7 bases of the junction unmatched. The CDR3 consists of 15 residues. Germline CDR1 is SNHLY and CDR2 is FYNNEI. CDR3 protein: CASSEGSGGTYEQYF. The CDR3 coding sequence is TGTGCCAGCAGTGAAGGTTCGGGGGGTACTTACGAGCAGTACTTC. Full variable domain (remainder filled in from reference TRBV2 and TRBJ2-7): EPEVTQTPSHQVTQMGQEVILRCVPISNHLYFYWYRQILGQKVEFLVSFYNNEISEKSEIFDDQFSVERPDGSNFTLKIRSTKLEDSAMYFCASSEGSGGTYEQYFGPGTRLTVT.